This T cell receptor (beta chain) emerged from a study of cytomegalovirus exposure and HLA in healthy donors. The germline gives CDR1 LGHNA, CDR2 YSLEER. Trimming stripped 0 bases from V and 7 bases from J, with 6 bases between. This CDR3 has 13 amino acids. The primer mix had 60 Vbeta and 13 Jbeta primers. Produced via immunoSEQ multiplex PCR; TCRdb's table is partial and in-frame only. The data include around 100,000 clones; the top ten clones carry 5.5% to 8%. The sequencing input was PBMCs. The source is a middle-aged man in good health and CMV-seropositive. V is TRBV4-3 and J is TRBJ2-2; no firm D call. CDR3 sequence: CASSQDGGGELFF. CDR3 nucleotide sequence: TGCGCCAGCAGCCAAGATGGCGGCGGGGAGCTGTTTTTT.